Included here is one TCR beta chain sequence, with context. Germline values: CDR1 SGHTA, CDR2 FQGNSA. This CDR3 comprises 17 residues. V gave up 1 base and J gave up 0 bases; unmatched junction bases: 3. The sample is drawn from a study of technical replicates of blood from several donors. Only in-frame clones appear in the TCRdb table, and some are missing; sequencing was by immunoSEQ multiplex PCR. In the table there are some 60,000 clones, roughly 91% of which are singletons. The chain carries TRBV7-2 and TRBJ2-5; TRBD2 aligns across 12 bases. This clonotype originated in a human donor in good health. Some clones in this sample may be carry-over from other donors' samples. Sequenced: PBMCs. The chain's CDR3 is CASSLDGLAGYQETQYF. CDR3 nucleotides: TGTGCCAGCAGCTTAGACGGACTAGCGGGGTACCAAGAGACCCAGTACTTC.